This T cell receptor (beta chain) was observed in a study of response to subunit inactivated influenza vaccine. TCRdb re-called the RT-PCR reads through MiXCR, storing one row per CDR3 protein. The repertoire has around 530,000 distinct CDR3 sequences, roughly 10% of them found once; the top ten carry more than 8.5%. This TCR was recovered from a man in his fifties or sixties who received an inactivated influenza vaccine. This specimen was PBMCs from blood, taken on the day of vaccination.

The CDR3 coding sequence is TGTGCCAGCAGATTGTCCGGGCATGATTCACCCCTCCACTTT. This translates into CASRLSGHDSPLHF. The rearrangement uses TRBV28 and TRBJ1-6; D ambiguous. The germline V and J ends were trimmed by 6 bases and 8 bases, with 14 bases remaining between them. The CDR3 extends over 14 amino acids. CDR1 MDHEN and CDR2 SYDVKM come from the germline V gene.